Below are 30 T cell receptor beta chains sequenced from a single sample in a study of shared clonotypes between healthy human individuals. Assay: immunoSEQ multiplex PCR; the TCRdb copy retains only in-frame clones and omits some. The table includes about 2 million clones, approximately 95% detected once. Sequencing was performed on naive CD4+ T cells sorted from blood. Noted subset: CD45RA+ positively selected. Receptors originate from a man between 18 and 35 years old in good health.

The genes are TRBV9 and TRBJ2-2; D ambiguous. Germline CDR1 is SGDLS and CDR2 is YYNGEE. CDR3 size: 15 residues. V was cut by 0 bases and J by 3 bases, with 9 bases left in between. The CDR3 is CASSVGAVDTGELFF. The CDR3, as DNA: TGTGCCAGCAGCGTAGGGGCCGTGGACACCGGGGAGCTGTTTTTT.

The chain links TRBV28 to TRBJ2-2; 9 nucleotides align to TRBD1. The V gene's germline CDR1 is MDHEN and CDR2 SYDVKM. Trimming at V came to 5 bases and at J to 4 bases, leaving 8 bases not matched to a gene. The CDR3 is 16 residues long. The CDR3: CASSPPGTGITGELFF. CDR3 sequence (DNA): TGTGCCAGCAGTCCTCCCGGGACAGGGATCACCGGGGAGCTGTTTTTT. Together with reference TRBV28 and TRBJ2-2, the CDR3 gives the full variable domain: DVKVTQSSRYLVKRTGEKVFLECVQDMDHENMFWYRQDPGLGLRLIYFSYDVKMKEKGDIPEGYSVSREKKERFSLILESASTNQTSMYLCASSPPGTGITGELFFGEGSRLTVL.

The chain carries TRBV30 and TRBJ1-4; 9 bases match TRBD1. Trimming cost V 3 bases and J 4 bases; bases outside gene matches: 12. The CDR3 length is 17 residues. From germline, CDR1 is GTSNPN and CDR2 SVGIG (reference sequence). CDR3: CAWRTDRDRVDNEKLFF. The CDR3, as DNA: TGTGCCTGGAGAACCGACCGGGACAGGGTAGATAATGAAAAACTGTTTTTT.

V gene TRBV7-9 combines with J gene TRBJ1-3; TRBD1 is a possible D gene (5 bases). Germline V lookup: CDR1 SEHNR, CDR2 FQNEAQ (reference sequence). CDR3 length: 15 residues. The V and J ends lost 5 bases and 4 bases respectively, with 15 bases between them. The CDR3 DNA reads TGTGCCAGCAGCCCGCCCGGGACCTCAGGAAACACCATATATTTT. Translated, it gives CASSPPGTSGNTIYF.

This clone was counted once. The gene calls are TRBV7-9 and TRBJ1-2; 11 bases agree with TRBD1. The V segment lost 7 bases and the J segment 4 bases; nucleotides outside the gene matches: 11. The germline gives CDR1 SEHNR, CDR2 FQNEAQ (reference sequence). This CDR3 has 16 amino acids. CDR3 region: CASIGEDRGRGYGYTF. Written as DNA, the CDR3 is TGTGCCAGCATCGGAGAGGACAGGGGGCGCGGCTATGGCTACACCTTC. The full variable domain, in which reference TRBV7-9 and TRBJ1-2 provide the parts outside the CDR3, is DTGVSQNPRHKITKRGQNVTFRCDPISEHNRLYWYRQTLGQGPEFLTYFQNEAQLEKSRLLSDRFSAERPKGSFSTLEIQRTEQGDSAMYLCASIGEDRGRGYGYTFGSGTRLTVV.

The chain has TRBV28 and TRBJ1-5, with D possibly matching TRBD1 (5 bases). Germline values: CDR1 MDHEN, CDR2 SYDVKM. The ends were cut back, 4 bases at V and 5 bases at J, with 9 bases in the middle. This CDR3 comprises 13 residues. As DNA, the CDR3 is TGTGCCAGCAGTTGGCAGGGTTATCAGCCCCAGCATTTT. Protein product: CASSWQGYQPQHF.

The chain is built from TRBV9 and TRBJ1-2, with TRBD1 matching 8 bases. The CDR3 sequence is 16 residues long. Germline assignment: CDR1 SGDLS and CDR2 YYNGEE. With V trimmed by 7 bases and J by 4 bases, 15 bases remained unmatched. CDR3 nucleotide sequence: TGTGCCAGCGGGGAAAACCAGGGGGCGCAAGGCTATGGCTACACCTTC. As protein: CASGENQGAQGYGYTF.

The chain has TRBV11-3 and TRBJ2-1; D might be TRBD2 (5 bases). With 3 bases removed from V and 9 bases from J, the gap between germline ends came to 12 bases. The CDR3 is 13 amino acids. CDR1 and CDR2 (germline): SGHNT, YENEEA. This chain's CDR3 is CASSFSERGEQFF. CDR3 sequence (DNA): TGTGCCAGCAGCTTTTCGGAACGGGGTGAGCAGTTCTTC.

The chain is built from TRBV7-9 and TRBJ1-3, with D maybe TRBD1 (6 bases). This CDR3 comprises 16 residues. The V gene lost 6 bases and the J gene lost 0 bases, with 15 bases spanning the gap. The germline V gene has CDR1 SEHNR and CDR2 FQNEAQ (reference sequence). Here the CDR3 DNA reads TGTGCCAGCAGAGTATTCGGGGGCTTCTCTGGAAACACCATATATTTT. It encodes CASRVFGGFSGNTIYF.

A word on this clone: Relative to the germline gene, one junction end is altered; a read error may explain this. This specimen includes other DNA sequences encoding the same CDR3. The CDR3 sequence: CAWTVLGRAAEVYGYTF. The CDR3 bases are TGCGCCTGGACTGTACTGGGCAGGGCCGCAGAGGTCTATGGCTACACCTTC. The chain couples TRBV30 to TRBJ1-2, with D possibly TRBD1 on 5 matching bases. CDR1 is GTSNPN, CDR2 SVGIG, per germline (reference sequence). The CDR3 extends over 17 amino acids. Complete variable domain (other parts from reference TRBV30 and TRBJ1-2): SQTIHQWPATLVQPVGSPLSLECTVEGTSNPNLYWYRQAAGRGLQLLFYSVGIGQISSEVPQNLSASRPQDRQFILSSKKLLLSDSGFYLCAWTVLGRAAEVYGYTFGSGTRLTVV.

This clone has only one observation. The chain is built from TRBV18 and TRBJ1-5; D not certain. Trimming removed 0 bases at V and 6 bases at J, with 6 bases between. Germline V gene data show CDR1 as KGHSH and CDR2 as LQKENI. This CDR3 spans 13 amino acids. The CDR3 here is CASSPPNSQPQHF. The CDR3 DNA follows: TGTGCCAGCTCACCACCCAACAGTCAGCCCCAGCATTTT.

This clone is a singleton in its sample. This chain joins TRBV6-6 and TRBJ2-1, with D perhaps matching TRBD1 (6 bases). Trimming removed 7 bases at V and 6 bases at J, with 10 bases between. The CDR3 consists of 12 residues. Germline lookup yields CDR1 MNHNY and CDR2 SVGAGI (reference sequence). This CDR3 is CASTDRFNEQFF. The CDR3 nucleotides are TGTGCCAGCACCGACAGGTTCAATGAGCAGTTCTTC.

CDR3 sequence reads: CASSLGRHNQPQHF. CDR3 sequence (DNA): TGTGCCAGCTCACTAGGACGGCACAATCAGCCCCAGCATTTT. This chain joins TRBV18 and TRBJ1-5; D is ambiguous. With 4 bases removed from V and 3 bases from J, the gap between germline ends came to 10 bases. CDR1 is KGHSH, CDR2 LQKENI, per germline. The CDR3 covers 14 residues.

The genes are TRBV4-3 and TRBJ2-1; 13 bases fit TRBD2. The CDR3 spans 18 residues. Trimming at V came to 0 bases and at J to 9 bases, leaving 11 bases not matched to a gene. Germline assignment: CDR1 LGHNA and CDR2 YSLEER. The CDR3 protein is CASSQDHPGTSGTGEQFF. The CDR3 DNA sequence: TGCGCCAGCAGCCAAGACCATCCCGGGACTAGCGGGACGGGTGAGCAGTTCTTC.

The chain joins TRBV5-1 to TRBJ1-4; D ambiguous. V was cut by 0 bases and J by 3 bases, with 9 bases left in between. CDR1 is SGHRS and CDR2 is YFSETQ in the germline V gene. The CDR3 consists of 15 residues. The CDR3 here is CASSLAPLPNEKLFF. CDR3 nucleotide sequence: TGCGCCAGCAGCTTGGCTCCGTTGCCTAATGAAAAACTGTTTTTT.

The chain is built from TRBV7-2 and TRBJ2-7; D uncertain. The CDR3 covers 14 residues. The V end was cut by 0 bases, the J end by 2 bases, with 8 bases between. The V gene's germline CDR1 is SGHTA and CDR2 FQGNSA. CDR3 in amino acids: CASSLARITYEQYF. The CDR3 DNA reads TGTGCCAGCAGCTTAGCAAGGATAACCTACGAGCAGTACTTC.

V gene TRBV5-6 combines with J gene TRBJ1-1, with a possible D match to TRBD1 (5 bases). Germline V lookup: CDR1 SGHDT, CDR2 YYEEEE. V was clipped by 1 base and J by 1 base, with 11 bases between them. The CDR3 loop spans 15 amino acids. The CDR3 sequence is CASSLPGKGNTEAFF. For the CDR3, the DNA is TGTGCCAGCAGCTTGCCAGGGAAAGGGAACACTGAAGCTTTCTTT.

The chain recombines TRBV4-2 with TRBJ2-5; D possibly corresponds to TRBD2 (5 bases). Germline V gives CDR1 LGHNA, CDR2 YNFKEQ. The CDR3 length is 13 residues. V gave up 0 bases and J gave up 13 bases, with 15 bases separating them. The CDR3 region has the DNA TGTGCCAGCAGCCAAGATAGCCTGACTATCAGGTACTTC. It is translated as CASSQDSLTIRYF.

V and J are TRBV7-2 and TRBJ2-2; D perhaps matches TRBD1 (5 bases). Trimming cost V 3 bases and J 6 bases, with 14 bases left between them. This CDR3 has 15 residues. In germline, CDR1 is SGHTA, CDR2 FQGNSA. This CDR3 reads CASSLSWGAAGELFF. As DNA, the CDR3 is TGTGCCAGCAGCTTGAGCTGGGGCGCGGCCGGGGAGCTGTTTTTT. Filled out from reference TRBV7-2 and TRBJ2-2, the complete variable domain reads GAGVSQSPSNKVTEKGKDVELRCDPISGHTALYWYRQSLGQGLEFLIYFQGNSAPDKSGLPSDRFSAERTGGSVSTLTIQRTQQEDSAVYLCASSLSWGAAGELFFGEGSRLTVL.

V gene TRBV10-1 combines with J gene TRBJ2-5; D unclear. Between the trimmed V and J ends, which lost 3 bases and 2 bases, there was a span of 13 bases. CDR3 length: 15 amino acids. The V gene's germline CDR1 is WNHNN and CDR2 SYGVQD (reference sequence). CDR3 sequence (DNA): TGCGCCAGCAGTGATGGCCGGATGGGGCAAGAGACCCAGTACTTC. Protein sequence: CASSDGRMGQETQYF.

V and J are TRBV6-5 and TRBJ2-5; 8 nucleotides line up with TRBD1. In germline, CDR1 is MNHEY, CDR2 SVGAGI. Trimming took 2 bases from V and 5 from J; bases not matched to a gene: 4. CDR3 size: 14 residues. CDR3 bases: TGTGCCAGCAGTTACGGACAGGGTCTGGAGACCCAGTACTTC. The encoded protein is CASSYGQGLETQYF.

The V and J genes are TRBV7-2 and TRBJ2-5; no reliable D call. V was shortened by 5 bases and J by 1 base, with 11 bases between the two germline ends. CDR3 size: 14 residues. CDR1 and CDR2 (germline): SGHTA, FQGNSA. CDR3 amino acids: CASSLGPLQETQYF. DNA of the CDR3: TGTGCCAGCAGCCTCGGGCCTCTCCAAGAGACCCAGTACTTC.

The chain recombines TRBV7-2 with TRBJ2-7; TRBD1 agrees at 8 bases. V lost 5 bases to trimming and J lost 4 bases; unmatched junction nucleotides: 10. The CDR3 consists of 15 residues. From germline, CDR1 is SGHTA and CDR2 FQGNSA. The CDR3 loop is CASSAPQGVGYEQYF. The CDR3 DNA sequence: TGTGCCAGCAGCGCCCCACAGGGGGTAGGGTACGAGCAGTACTTC.

In DNA form, the CDR3 reads TGTGCCAGCTCTACTTTGAGTCCGAGCTCCTACGAGCAGTACTTC. Its protein is CASSTLSPSSYEQYF. The chain uses TRBV28 and TRBJ2-7; D gene uncertain. This CDR3 is 15 amino acids long. Germline V gene lookup returns CDR1 MDHEN and CDR2 SYDVKM. The V end was cut by 8 bases, the J end by 0 bases, with 17 bases between. Full variable domain (rest looked up from reference TRBV28 and TRBJ2-7): DVKVTQSSRYLVKRTGEKVFLECVQDMDHENMFWYRQDPGLGLRLIYFSYDVKMKEKGDIPEGYSVSREKKERFSLILESASTNQTSMYLCASSTLSPSSYEQYFGPGTRLTVT.

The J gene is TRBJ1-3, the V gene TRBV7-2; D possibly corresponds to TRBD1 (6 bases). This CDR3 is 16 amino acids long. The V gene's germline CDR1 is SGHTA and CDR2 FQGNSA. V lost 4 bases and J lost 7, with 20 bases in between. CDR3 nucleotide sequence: TGTGCCAGCAGCTCCTCACAACAGGGTAGAGGGAACACCATATATTTT. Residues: CASSSSQQGRGNTIYF.

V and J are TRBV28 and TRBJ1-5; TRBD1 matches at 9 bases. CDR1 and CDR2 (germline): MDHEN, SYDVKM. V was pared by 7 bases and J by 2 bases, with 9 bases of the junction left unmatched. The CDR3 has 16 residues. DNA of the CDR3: TGTGCCAGCACCGGAACAGGGGGCGGTGGCAATCAGCCCCAGCATTTT. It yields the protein CASTGTGGGGNQPQHF.

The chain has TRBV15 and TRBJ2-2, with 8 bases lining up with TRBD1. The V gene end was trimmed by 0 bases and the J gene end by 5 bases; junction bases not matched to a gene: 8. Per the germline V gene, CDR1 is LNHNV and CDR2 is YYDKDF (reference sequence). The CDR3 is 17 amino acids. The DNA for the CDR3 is TGTGCCACCAGCAGAGAGATCCAGGGGGCCGGGACCGGGGAGCTGTTTTTT. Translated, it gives CATSREIQGAGTGELFF. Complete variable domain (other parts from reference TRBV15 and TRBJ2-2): DAMVIQNPRYQVTQFGKPVTLSCSQTLNHNVMYWYQQKSSQAPKLLFHYYDKDFNNEADTPDNFQSRRPNTSFCFLDIRSPGLGDTAMYLCATSREIQGAGTGELFFGEGSRLTVL.

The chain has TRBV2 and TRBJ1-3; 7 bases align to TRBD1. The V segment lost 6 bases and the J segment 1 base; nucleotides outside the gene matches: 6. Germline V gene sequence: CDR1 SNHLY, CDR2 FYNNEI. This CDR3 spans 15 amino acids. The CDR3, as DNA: TGTGCCAGCAGCGAGACAGGGCCTTCTGGAAACACCATATATTTT. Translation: CASSETGPSGNTIYF.

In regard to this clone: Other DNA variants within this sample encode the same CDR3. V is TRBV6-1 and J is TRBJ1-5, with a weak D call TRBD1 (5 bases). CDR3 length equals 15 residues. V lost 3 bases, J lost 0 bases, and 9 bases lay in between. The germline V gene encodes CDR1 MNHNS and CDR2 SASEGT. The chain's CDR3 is CASSEGVYSNQPQHF. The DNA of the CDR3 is TGTGCCAGCAGTGAGGGGGTTTATAGCAATCAGCCCCAGCATTTT.

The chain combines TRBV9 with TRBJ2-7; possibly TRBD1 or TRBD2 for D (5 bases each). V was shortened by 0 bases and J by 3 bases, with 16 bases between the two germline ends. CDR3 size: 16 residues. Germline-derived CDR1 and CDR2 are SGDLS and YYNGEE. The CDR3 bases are TGTGCCAGCAGCGTAGGGGGGAAAGCTGGAAACTACGAGCAGTACTTC. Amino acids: CASSVGGKAGNYEQYF.